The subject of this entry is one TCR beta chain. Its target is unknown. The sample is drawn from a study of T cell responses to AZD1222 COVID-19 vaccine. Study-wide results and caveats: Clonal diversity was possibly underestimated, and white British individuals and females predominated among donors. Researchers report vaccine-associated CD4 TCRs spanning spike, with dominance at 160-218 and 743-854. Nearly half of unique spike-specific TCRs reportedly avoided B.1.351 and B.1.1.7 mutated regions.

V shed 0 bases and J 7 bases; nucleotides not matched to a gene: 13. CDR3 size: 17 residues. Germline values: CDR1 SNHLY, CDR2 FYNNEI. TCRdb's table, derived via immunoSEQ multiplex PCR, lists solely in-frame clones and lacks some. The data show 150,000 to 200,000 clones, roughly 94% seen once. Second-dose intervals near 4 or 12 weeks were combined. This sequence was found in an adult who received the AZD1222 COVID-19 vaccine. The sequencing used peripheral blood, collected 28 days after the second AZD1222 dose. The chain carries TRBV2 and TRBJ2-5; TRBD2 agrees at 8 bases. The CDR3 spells CASSEAGSGGLSGTQYF. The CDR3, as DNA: TGTGCCAGCAGTGAAGCGGGGAGCGGGGGCCTCAGTGGGACCCAGTACTTC.